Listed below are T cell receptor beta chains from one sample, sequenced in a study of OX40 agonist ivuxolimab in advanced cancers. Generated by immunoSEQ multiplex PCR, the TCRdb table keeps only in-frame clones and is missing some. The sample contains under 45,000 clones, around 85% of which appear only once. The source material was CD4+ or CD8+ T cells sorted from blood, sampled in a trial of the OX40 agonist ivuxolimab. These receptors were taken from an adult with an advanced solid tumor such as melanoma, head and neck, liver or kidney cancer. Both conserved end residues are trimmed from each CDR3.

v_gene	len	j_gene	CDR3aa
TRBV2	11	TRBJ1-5	ASSEFGNQPQH
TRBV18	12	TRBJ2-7	ASSLLERTREQY
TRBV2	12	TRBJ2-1	ASKGTSPVDEQF
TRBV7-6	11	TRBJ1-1	ASSRAENTEAF
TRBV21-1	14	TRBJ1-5	ASSRGLRASNQPQH
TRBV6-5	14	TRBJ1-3	ASSSRTSSSGNTIY
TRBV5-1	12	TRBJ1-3	ASSLGLSGNTIY
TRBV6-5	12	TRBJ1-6	ASSSGAYNSPLH
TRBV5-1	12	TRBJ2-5	ASSWNRGGETQY
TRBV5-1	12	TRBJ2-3	ASSFWGGTDTQY
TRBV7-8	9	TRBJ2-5	ASSPAETQY
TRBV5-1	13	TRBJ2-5	ASSPDVSRYKTQY
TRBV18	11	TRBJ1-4	ASSPSRNEKLF
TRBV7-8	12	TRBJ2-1	ASSLGRQWNEQF
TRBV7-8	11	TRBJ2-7	ASSLDGNYEQY
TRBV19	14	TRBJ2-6	ASSFDRVSGANVLT
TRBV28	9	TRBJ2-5	ASSLRATQY
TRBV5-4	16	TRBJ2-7	ASSLGFGGGAPIYEQY
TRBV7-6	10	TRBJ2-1	ASSKILGEQF
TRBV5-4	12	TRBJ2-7	ASSLAGGPYEQY
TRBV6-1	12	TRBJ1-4	ASSDPSIDGRLF
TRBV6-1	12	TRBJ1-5	ASSVGQMNQPQH
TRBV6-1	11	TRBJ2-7	ASSGDRKREQY
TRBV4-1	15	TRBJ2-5	ASSQEKRGGVGETQY
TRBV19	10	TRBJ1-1	ASSNYNTEAF
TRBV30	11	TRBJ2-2	AWKRGGTGELF
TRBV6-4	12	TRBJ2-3	ASSASGGTDTQY
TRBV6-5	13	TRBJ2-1	ASSYKERSYNEQF
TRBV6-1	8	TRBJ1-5	ASAWRPQH
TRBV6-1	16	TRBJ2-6	ASSERRGQSSGANVLT
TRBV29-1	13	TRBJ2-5	SVGGLAGDQETQY
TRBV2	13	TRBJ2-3	ASSVQGGRLDTQY
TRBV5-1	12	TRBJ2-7	ASSLTGTGDEQY
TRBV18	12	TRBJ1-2	ASSPQVGPEGYT
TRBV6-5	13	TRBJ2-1	ASGHTGSNDNEQF
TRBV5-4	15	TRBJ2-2	ASSESILMADTGELF
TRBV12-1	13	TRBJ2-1	ASSFEEGWNNEQF